This note documents a single T cell receptor (beta chain) sequence. Its target is unknown. V gave up 0 bases and J gave up 4 bases; unmatched junction bases: 6. The CDR3 sequence is 17 residues long. The germline V gene has CDR1 SGHVS and CDR2 FNYEAQ. Profiled with immunoSEQ multiplex PCR; TCRdb holds only in-frame clones, not every one. Here the sample spans more than 150,000 clones, approximately 94% being singletons. These data belong to a study of T cell responses to AZD1222 COVID-19 vaccine. Study results and limitations: CD4 TCRs linked to vaccination spanned spike, dominating at 160-218 and 743-854.

This material consisted of peripheral blood, taken 28 days after the second AZD1222 dose. The receptor was isolated from an adult who received the AZD1222 COVID-19 vaccine. The chain joins TRBV7-6 to TRBJ2-1; 10 bases are shared with TRBD1. CDR3 nucleotide sequence: TGTGCCAGCAGCTTAGCTCTCGGGACAGGGGTTTACAATGAGCAGTTCTTC. This codes for CASSLALGTGVYNEQFF.